What follows are 7 T cell receptor beta chains derived from one specimen sequenced in a study of blood T cells in healthy people across ages. Alongside a J-beta primer mix, a sample-barcoded 5' primer served in a second PCR lasting about 7 to 12 cycles. TCRdb redid the calling of the 5' RACE reads with MiXCR, one entry per CDR3 protein. This table has around 1,900,000 distinct CDR3 sequences, around 42% appearing once. Sequencing used blood. The source is a human donor in good health.

Remarks on this clonotype: The junction departs from the called germline gene at one end, perhaps through a read error. This chain links TRBV20-1 with TRBJ2-7; D uncertain. The CDR3 length is 13 residues. The germline V gene has CDR1 DFQATT and CDR2 SNEGSKA (reference sequence). The CDR3 DNA is TGCAGTGCTAGACACCAATCGTCCTGCGAGCAGTACTTC. Its protein is CSARHQSSCEQYF.

Ten or more counts support this clonotype. The genes are TRBV7-2 and TRBJ2-5; 8 bases match TRBD1. Germline CDR1 and CDR2: SGHTA and FQGNSA. V lost 4 bases to trimming and J lost 5 bases; unmatched junction nucleotides: 6. The CDR3 covers 14 residues. The DNA for the CDR3 is TGTGCCAGCAGCTCACAGGGGGGCTCGGAGACCCAGTACTTC. Protein sequence: CASSSQGGSETQYF.

The chain has TRBV11-2 and TRBJ1-1; 8 bases line up with TRBD1. CDR3 length equals 14 residues. V shed 5 bases and J 5 bases; nucleotides not matched to a gene: 7. Germline-derived CDR1 and CDR2 are SGHAT and FQNNGV. The CDR3 DNA is TGTGCCAGCAGCGCCGACAGGGGTTGGACTGAAGCTTTCTTT. Amino acids: CASSADRGWTEAFF.

This chain links TRBV9 with TRBJ2-4; perhaps TRBD1 as D (6 bases). The DNA end is more similar to TRBJ2-7, so the J call may be wrong. CDR1 and CDR2 (germline): SGDLS, YYNGEE. The CDR3 totals 15 residues. CDR3 in amino acids: CASSVGKDSSYEQYF. The CDR3 DNA reads as TGTGCCAGCAGCGTAGGTAAGGACAGTTCCTACGAGCAGTACTTC.

The chain is built from TRBV5-1 and TRBJ2-1, with D tentatively TRBD2 (7 bases). CDR3 length: 13 residues. Between the trimmed V and J ends, which lost 3 bases and 8 bases, there was a span of 12 bases. The germline gives CDR1 SGHRS, CDR2 YFSETQ. CDR3: CASSSGRGDEQFF. In DNA form, the CDR3 reads TGCGCCAGCAGCTCGGGGAGGGGGGATGAGCAGTTCTTC.

V is TRBV2 and J is TRBJ1-1; D call uncertain. Between the trimmed V and J ends, which lost 5 bases and 8 bases, there was a span of 12 bases. Germline loops: CDR1 SNHLY, CDR2 FYNNEI. The CDR3 is 12 residues long. The CDR3 loop is CASSSDHGEAFF. The DNA of the CDR3 is TGTGCCAGCAGTTCGGACCACGGCGAAGCTTTCTTT.

The chain combines TRBV6-1 with TRBJ2-1; tentatively, D is TRBD2 (7 bases). The end of the DNA is better explained by TRBJ2-7, so the J call may be wrong. The CDR3 is 17 residues long. CDR1 MNHNS and CDR2 SASEGT come from the germline V gene. The CDR3 loop reads CASNRPAEGGPYNEQYF. In nucleotides, the CDR3 is TGTGCCAGCAACCGACCGGCGGAGGGGGGGCCTTACAATGAGCAGTACTTC.